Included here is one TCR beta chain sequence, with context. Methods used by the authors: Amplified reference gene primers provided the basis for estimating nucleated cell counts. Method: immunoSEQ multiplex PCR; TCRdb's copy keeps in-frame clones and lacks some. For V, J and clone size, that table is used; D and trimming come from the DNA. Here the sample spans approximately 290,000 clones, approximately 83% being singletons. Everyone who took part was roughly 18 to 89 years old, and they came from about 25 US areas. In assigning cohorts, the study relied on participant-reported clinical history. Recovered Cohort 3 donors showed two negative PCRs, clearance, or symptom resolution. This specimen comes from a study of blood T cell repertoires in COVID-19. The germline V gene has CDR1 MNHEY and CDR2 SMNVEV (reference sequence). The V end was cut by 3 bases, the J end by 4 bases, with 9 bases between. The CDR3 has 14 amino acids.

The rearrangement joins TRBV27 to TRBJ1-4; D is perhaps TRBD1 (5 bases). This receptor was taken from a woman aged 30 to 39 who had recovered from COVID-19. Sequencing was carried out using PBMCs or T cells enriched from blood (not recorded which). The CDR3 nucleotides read TGTGCCAGCAGTTTGGTCAGGGATAATGAAAAACTGTTTTTT. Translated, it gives CASSLVRDNEKLFF. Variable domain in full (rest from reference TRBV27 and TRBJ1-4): EAQVTQNPRYLITVTGKKLTVTCSQNMNHEYMSWYRQDPGLGLRQIYYSMNVEVTDKGDVPEGYKVSRKEKRNFPLILESPSPNQTSLYFCASSLVRDNEKLFFGSGTQLSVL.